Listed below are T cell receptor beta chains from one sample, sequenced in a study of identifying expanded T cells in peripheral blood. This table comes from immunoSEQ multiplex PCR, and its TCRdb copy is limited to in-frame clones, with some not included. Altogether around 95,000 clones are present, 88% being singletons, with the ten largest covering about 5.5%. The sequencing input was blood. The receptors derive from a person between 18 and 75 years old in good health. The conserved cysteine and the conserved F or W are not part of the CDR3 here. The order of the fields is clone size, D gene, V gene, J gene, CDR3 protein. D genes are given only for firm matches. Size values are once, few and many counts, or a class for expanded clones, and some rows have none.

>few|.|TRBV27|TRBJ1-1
ASSFNRDTEAF
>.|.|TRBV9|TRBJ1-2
ASSVGQTNYGYT
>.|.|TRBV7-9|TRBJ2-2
ASPEGGMNTGELF
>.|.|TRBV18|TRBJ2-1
ASSPQGNGQF
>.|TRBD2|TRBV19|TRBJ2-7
ASSLPRGDMPVAGATSYEQY
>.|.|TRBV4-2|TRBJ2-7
ASSRQRQDYEQY
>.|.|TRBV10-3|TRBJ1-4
ATGDKRTTNEKLF
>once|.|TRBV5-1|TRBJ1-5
ASSFGGVQQPQH
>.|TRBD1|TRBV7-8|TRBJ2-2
ASSEPTGVAGELF
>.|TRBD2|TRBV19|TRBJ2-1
ASRPGLAGDGQF
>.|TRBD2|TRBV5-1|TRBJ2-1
ASSQGLAGGQEQF
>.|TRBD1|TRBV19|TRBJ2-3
ASRLTGGTTDTQY
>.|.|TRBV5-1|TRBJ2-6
ASSLPASGANVLT
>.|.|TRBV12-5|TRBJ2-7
ARPSTYEQY
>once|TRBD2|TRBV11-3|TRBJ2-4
ASSLGGGRAKNIQY
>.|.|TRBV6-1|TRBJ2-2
ASSGIFGELF
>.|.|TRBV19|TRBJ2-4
ATRGLAKNIQY
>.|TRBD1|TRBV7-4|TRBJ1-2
ASSLTGTGKNYGYT
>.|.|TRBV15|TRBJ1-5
ATSRGPNQPQH
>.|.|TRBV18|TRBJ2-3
ASSPPMADTQY
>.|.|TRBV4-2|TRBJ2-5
ASSQGEISGVIQETQY
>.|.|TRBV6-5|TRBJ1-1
ASRGTEAF
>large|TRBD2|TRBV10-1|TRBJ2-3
ASSEYGGGDTDTQY
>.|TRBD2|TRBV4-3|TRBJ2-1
ASSPRTSGRGDNEQF
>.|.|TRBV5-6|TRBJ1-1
ASSSFAGVNTEAF
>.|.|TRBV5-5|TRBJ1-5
ASTRGPEPNQPQH
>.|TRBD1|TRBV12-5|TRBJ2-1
ASGLVFIGQGRSEQF
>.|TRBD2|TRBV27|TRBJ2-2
ASSLESGGAGELF
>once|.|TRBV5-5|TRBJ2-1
ASSFGFSGSSYNEQF
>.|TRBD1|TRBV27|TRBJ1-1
ASSPWTGNTEAF
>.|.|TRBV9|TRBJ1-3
ASSVDRSGNTIY
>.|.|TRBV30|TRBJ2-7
AWGEGEHPVYEQY
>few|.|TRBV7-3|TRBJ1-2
ASSLDGNYGYT
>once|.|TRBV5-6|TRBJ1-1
ASSLARERANTEAF
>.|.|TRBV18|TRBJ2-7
ASSPNAAGPGSYEQY
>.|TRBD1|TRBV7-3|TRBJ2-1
ASSVGQGRSEQF
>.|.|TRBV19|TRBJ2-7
ASSSGLINEQY
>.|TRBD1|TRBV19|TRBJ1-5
ASSIRDRVYNNQPQH
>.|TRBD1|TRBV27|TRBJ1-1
ASRNDRVDTEAF
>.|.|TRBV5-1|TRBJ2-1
ASSFESGYHNEQF
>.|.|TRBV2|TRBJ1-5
ASREGRVSDQPQH
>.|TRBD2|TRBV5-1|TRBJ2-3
ASSASGRAPDTQY
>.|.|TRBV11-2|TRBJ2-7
ASSPWSLGRYEQY